The present T cell receptor beta chain was sequenced within a study of OX40 agonist ivuxolimab in advanced cancers. Background on the study: Partial response was recorded in three patients: one hepatocellular carcinoma and two cutaneous melanoma cases.

Study outcomes and limitations: Antigen specificity remained undetermined for the expanded peripheral T cells. CD8+ T cells were the subset that, on average, had more expanded clones than CD4+.

This clone has just one count. Antigen: not known. The germline V gene has CDR1 SNHLY and CDR2 FYNNEI. J gave up 10 bases and V 7 bases, and 14 bases lay outside the gene matches. The CDR3 is 16 amino acids. Repertoires were generated with immunoSEQ multiplex PCR, while TCRdb's copy carries only in-frame clones and drops some. The profile covers about 20,000 clones, with 74% appearing a single time and 33% taken by the ten largest. The chain carries TRBV2 and TRBJ2-1, with 12 bases identical to TRBD2. This TCR derives from an adult with an advanced solid tumor such as melanoma, head and neck, liver or kidney cancer. Material: CD4+ or CD8+ T cells sorted from blood, obtained in a trial of the OX40 agonist ivuxolimab. The CDR3 spells CASNLWTSGVGQEQFF. CDR3 in DNA: TGTGCCAGCAATCTATGGACTAGCGGGGTGGGGCAAGAGCAGTTCTTC. Full variable domain (missing parts from reference TRBV2 and TRBJ2-1): EPEVTQTPSHQVTQMGQEVILRCVPISNHLYFYWYRQILGQKVEFLVSFYNNEISEKSEIFDDQFSVERPDGSNFTLKIRSTKLEDSAMYFCASNLWTSGVGQEQFFGPGTRLTVL.